These T cell receptor beta chains were read from a single sample in a study of shared clonotypes between healthy human individuals. TCRdb's table, derived via immunoSEQ multiplex PCR, lists solely in-frame clones and lacks some. The sample lists millions of clones, 85% to 95% seen once, with 0.1% to 0.15% in the top ten. Sequencing used naive CD4+ T cells sorted from blood. These TCRs come from a man aged 18 to 30 in good health. Each CDR3 is given with its conserved first and last residue. D genes are given only for firm matches.

V	J	D	CDR3	DNA
TRBV7-2	TRBJ2-7	-	CASSLGVGPYEQYF	TGTGCCAGCAGCTTGGGAGTGGGCCCTTACGAGCAGTACTTC
TRBV21-1	TRBJ2-7	-	CASSKLGDSGLASVDEQYF	TGTGCCAGCAGCAAATTGGGGGACAGCGGACTAGCTTCTGTGGACGAGCAGTACTTC
TRBV4-2	TRBJ1-2	-	CASSQAGTHTSGYTF	TGTGCCAGCAGCCAAGCCGGGACGCATACCTCCGGCTACACCTTC
TRBV15	TRBJ2-7	-	CATSSYREAAEQYF	TGTGCCACCAGCAGCTACAGGGAAGCAGCGGAGCAGTACTTC
TRBV11-2	TRBJ2-7	-	CASSSPRTVGEQYF	TGTGCCAGCAGCTCTCCACGGACCGTGGGCGAGCAGTACTTC
TRBV27	TRBJ2-7	TRBD2	CASSTPPPGLPSYEQYF	TGTGCCAGCAGTACGCCTCCCCCGGGACTACCCTCCTACGAGCAGTACTTC
TRBV5-6	TRBJ1-1	-	CASSRTTGEAFF	TGTGCCAGCAGCCGCACGACCGGGGAAGCTTTCTTT
TRBV19	TRBJ2-3	-	CASSPQPTTHTQYF	TGTGCCAGTAGCCCCCAACCGACTACCCATACGCAGTATTTT
TRBV28	TRBJ1-2	-	CASRGTGPYGYTF	TGTGCCAGCAGGGGGACGGGGCCCTATGGCTACACCTTC
TRBV29-1	TRBJ1-2	TRBD1	CSAEGADGYTF	TGCAGCGCCGAGGGGGCAGACGGCTACACCTTC